This T cell receptor (beta chain) was identified in a study of Graves' ophthalmopathy and Graves' hyperthyroidism (dated 2018 in TCRdb). Notes on the research overall: Peripheral blood was collected at initial diagnosis, prior to any treatment. TCR beta repertoire signatures were used to distinguish Graves' ophthalmopathy from Graves' hyperthyroidism and to predict progression to ophthalmopathy. In total, 120 to 150 blood samples were TCR-sequenced: fewer than 50 ophthalmopathy, about 75 hyperthyroidism and 17 hyperthyroidism-to-ophthalmopathy patients. To explore V-J signatures that distinguish ophthalmopathy from hyperthyroidism, a discovery set of about a hundred patients was enrolled, made up of over 40 with ophthalmopathy and fewer than 60 with stable hyperthyroidism. The independent validation cohort included approximately 19 hyperthyroidism patients plus 17 patients who later progressed from hyperthyroidism to ophthalmopathy. In more than five hyperthyroidism patients, T-cell repertoires of thyroid tissue and blood were compared. Once sampling was done, hyperthyroidism patients were given methimazole at a starting dose of 30 mg daily, while ophthalmopathy patients were given high-dose intravenous methylprednisolone. The approximately 98 discovery patients were randomly divided into training and test sets at a 7:3 ratio. Overall study results and their limits: Among expanded thyroid clonotypes with frequency above 0.001, most also showed up in blood, which suggests that blood repertoires may reflect the thyroid immune response. In cross-validation, the 13-signature model distinguished ophthalmopathy from stable hyperthyroidism with just over 85% sensitivity and around 81% specificity, and in the test set the corresponding values were approximately 80% and 68%. In validation, the model predicted ophthalmopathy progression with roughly 68% sensitivity and 72% to 80% specificity; more than ten predicted patients were CT-confirmed with GO in a median of roughly 6.8 months. No statistical method was used to predetermine the sample size, and group allocation was not hidden from the investigators.

A note on this clonotype: Its specific antigen is unknown. The input lacks base qualities; no much larger clone sits a single base away.

A distance of 13 bases separates the germline ends of V and J, which lose 1 base and 4 bases respectively. There are 15 amino acids in the CDR3, from cysteine to phenylalanine inclusive. This entry keeps only the CDR3 DNA: 45 bases, framed from base 1. The ophthalmopathy patients had moderately to severely active disease, with a Clinical Activity Score of 3 or higher, a NOSPECS grade of 4 or higher, and a disease duration of less than 3 months. Patients with other autoimmune diseases, uncontrolled infections, pregnancy or lactation were excluded. Clinical symptoms, serum thyroxine, TRAb, thyroid ultrasound and orbital computed tomography formed the basis of the diagnosis. Using Ficoll-Paque density gradient centrifugation, PBMCs were isolated from about 10 ml of fresh peripheral blood. Total RNA was extracted using Trizol reagent, and RNA quality was checked on an Agilent 2100 Bioanalyzer. For repertoire sequencing, TCR beta CDR3 regions were amplified from RNA transcripts. A first-round RT-PCR used HTBI primers with the Qiagen OneStep RT-PCR kit, followed by a second-round multiplex PCR, size selection and purification. Libraries were sequenced on an Illumina HiSeq2000 using paired-end 100 bp reads. On the authors' methods: SOAPnuke was used to process the reads, throwing out any read that had adapters, had uncalled bases, had a mean Phred below 15, or lacked an exact constant-primer or identifier match. COPE v1.2.5 was used to merge the high-quality paired reads. Unique nucleotide sequences were defined as clonotypes and aligned to IMGT TRB V, D and J references using MiTCR v1.1. Only V-J combinations with frequency above 0.0001 were analysed, covering 99% to 99.2% of repertoires. For each V-J combination, a TCR clonal expansion and chaos score was defined as F50 clonal expansion divided by the chaos observed in the TCRdist matrix. Welch's t-statistics and random forest were used to reduce features to about a dozen V-J combinations, which were fed into a naive Bayes classifier. Thyroid-blood repertoire similarity was quantified with the Morisita-Horn index. TCRdb cleaned the public reads at Q25 with fastp, built clones with MiXCR and kept in-frame beta chains. When rows share a CDR3 protein, they turn into one entry using the most common DNA and genes. Clone size and V and J calls follow TCRdb, not the original study. The sample table records some 400,000 distinct CDR3 sequences; around 20% of these occur just once. Of the sample, roughly 1.6% falls within the top ten clones.

The V gene is TRBV12-3 or TRBV12-4 and the J gene is TRBJ1-2; the best D guess is TRBD1, with 5 bases matching. The sequence derives from a woman under 30 with Graves' ophthalmopathy. Donor details come from another sample of the same person, matched by shared clones. The sample taken for sequencing was peripheral blood. At the DNA level, the sequence is TGTGCCAGCAGTTTAGGTTTCAGGGCTGTCTATGGCTACACCTTC. This encodes CASSLGFRAVYGYTF.